This T cell receptor beta chain derives from a study of TIL therapy for anti-PD-1-resistant metastatic lung cancer. Time point given: pre-treatment sample, taken before nivolumab and TIL therapy. Enrollment ran from 2017 to early 2020. The libraries were made with immunoSEQ v3. The assay was immunoSEQ multiplex PCR, and TCRdb's table has in-frame clones only and misses some. The repertoire holds some 45,000 clones, just over 85% seen once, with 5% in the top ten. Trimming cost V 4 bases and J 5 bases, with 17 bases left between them. Germline V lookup: CDR1 SGHTA, CDR2 FQGNSA. The CDR3 totals 15 residues.

The sequencing here drew on blood, taken at baseline. The clonotype comes from a person between 25 and 79 years old with non-small cell lung cancer. The chain joins TRBV7-2 to TRBJ2-5, with D maybe TRBD1 (5 bases). CDR3 DNA sequence: TGTGCCAGCAGCTCTCTGCTAGGGGCCAGGGAGACCCAGTACTTC. Translating it yields CASSSLLGARETQYF.